The subject of this entry is one TCR beta chain. This clone appeared a few times. It has no known antigen specificity. There are no base qualities to consult, and no much larger clone falls within one base. These data come from a study of beta chain features in type 1 diabetes (dated by TCRdb to 2017 to 2018). About the full investigation: Patients and healthy donors did not differ in mean age, gender distribution, total cell number or subset yield. In the study, TCRB repertoires of sorted circulating CD4+ T cell subsets from recently diagnosed type 1 diabetes patients were compared with those of matched healthy donors. A total of about 100,000,000 sorted cells were examined across all samples, and RNA yield correlated strongly with the number of cells per subset. Naive and central memory subsets were obtained from all 30 or so donors, but regulatory and stem cell-like memory subsets were isolated from only 8 patients and about 8 healthy donors.

All of the isolated RNA was reverse transcribed with the High Capacity cDNA Reverse Transcription Kit, so expressed TCRB transcripts were sequenced. Naive, central memory and regulatory T cell samples underwent deep immunoSEQ sequencing, averaging about 3.3 million total reads per sample. Sorted cells were lysed in RLT buffer, and RNA was extracted using DNase-treated RNeasy Micro or Mini kits according to cell number. To prevent cross-contamination, each cell subset was processed individually, whereas patient and healthy donor samples were processed jointly. TCRB sequences were amplified from cDNA with the immunoSEQ multiplex PCR, producing 87-bp fragments spanning the CDR3 region. Amplicons were sequenced on the Illumina HiSeq platform. The original methods were these. Synthetic template baselines were used to correct PCR bias computationally, reads within Hamming distance 2 were collapsed, and singletons that could not be merged were discarded. Reads were aligned against IMGT so that V, D and J genes, CDR3 length and insertions or deletions at six rearrangement sites could be assigned. Clonotype counts were normalized to sorted cell number within each subset before computing true diversity and Gini coefficients with the tcR R package. The overlap coefficient, calculated on TCRB nucleotide sequences, was used to quantify repertoire sharing. Out-of-frame TCRB sequences from naive cells were analyzed to stand in for the pre-selection repertoire. Here the immuneACCESS table is served through TCRdb, limited to in-frame sequences with V and J called. Missing clones are a known gap in these copies; in checked studies unresolved V genes cover under half, and the rest lacks a known reason. From that table come the V and J calls and clone size; the DNA was used to work out D and trimming. The sample contains about 250,000 clones, 11% to 15% of them found a single time. More than 0.025% of the sample rests with the top ten.

Here is what the overall study found, with its caveats: Type 1 diabetes patients showed a moderate but significant shortening of TCRB CDR3 length in all four CD4+ subsets. Shorter templates might be favored by PCR, yet because patient and control samples were amplified and corrected together, any such skew would affect both groups equally. The naive, central memory and regulatory TCRB repertoires appeared to resemble one another more closely among patients than among healthy donors. Only small numbers of individuals were included in the HLA sub-analyses, which left unresolved whether HLA type had any influence on TCRB rearrangement. At VDJ recombination sites, patients with type 1 diabetes made fewer insertions and deleted more nucleotides, a pattern implying thymic rearrangement abnormalities. Because cDNA was sequenced instead of genomic DNA, activated cells with high expression could be over-represented, although the groups did not differ in activation or CD3 levels.

CDR1 and CDR2 are drawn from the germline V gene (reference sequence): MNHEY, SMNVEV. A distance of 14 bases separates the germline ends of V and J, which lose 3 bases and 6 bases respectively. The CDR3 starts with the cysteine, ends with the phenylalanine, and has 14 residues. The retained sequence is limited to the CDR3, 42 bases, with the frame set at the first base. Each donor gave one peripheral blood draw, approximately 110 mL on average, collected into heparinised tubes. A BD FACSAria II and a panel including CD45RO, CCR7, CD25, CD127, CD95 and CD27 were used to sort naive, central memory, regulatory and stem cell-like memory CD4+ T cells. Every sorted population had a purity above 95%. PBMCs were separated immediately by Lymphoprep density gradient centrifugation and were stained directly, without being cultured. So that batch effects would be minimized, each experiment stained and sorted samples in pairs, pairing one healthy donor with one patient.

Rearrangement joined TRBV27 to TRBJ2-5, and the D gene may be TRBD2, 7 bases matching. The specimen was naive CD4+ T cells from blood. According to the study, the label for this sample's cell subset or site signals: true naive CD4+ T cells. This clonotype originated in a woman between 40 and 50 years old in good health. DNA sequence: TGTGCCAGCAGTTTTGGGGGGGCGACGAAGACCCAGTACTTC. The encoded protein is CASSFGGATKTQYF.